This is a list of T cell receptor beta chains from one sample in a study of beta chain features in type 1 diabetes. Here immunoSEQ multiplex PCR was the method, and the copy in TCRdb shows in-frame clones only, minus some. This table has 200,000 to 250,000 clones, about a tenth appearing once. The sample comprised central memory CD4+ T cells from blood. The receptors were sampled from a young man in good health. CDR3s include the opening cysteine and the closing phenylalanine or tryptophan. Each record gives: J gene, D gene, CDR3 length, V gene, clone size, CDR3 protein, CDR3 DNA. A D gene is named only where the DNA matches it firmly. Rows may omit the clone size; those that give it use once, few, many or a size class.

J gene: TRBJ2-7
D gene: .
CDR3 length: 14
V gene: TRBV7-2
clone size: .
CDR3 protein: CASSLDHVSYEQYF
CDR3 DNA: TGTGCCAGCAGCTTAGATCACGTATCCTACGAGCAGTACTTC

J gene: TRBJ2-7
D gene: .
CDR3 length: 13
V gene: TRBV5-1
clone size: .
CDR3 protein: CASSLSVSYEQYF
CDR3 DNA: TGCGCCAGCAGCTTGTCAGTTTCCTACGAGCAGTACTTC

J gene: TRBJ2-5
D gene: .
CDR3 length: 13
V gene: TRBV11-2
clone size: .
CDR3 protein: CASSSGLRGTQYF
CDR3 DNA: TGTGCCAGCAGCTCCGGGCTCCGAGGGACCCAGTACTTC

J gene: TRBJ1-1
D gene: .
CDR3 length: 15
V gene: TRBV30
clone size: few
CDR3 protein: CAWSVREVMNTEAFF
CDR3 DNA: TGTGCCTGGAGTGTACGTGAGGTAATGAACACTGAAGCTTTCTTT

J gene: TRBJ1-5
D gene: .
CDR3 length: 15
V gene: TRBV27
clone size: few
CDR3 protein: CASSLRGSRNQPQHF
CDR3 DNA: TGTGCCAGCAGTTTGCGGGGGTCTCGCAATCAGCCCCAGCATTTT

J gene: TRBJ1-4
D gene: .
CDR3 length: 15
V gene: TRBV7-6
clone size: few
CDR3 protein: CASSLLGATNEKLFF
CDR3 DNA: TGTGCCAGCAGCTTGCTTGGAGCAACTAATGAAAAACTGTTTTTT

J gene: TRBJ1-4
D gene: .
CDR3 length: 15
V gene: TRBV15
clone size: .
CDR3 protein: CATSGPAGMDEKLFF
CDR3 DNA: TGTGCCACCAGCGGTCCGGCGGGTATGGATGAAAAACTGTTTTTT

J gene: TRBJ2-5
D gene: TRBD1
CDR3 length: 15
V gene: TRBV6-6
clone size: .
CDR3 protein: CASAGQGSVRETQYF
CDR3 DNA: TGTGCCAGCGCGGGACAGGGGTCCGTTAGAGAGACCCAGTACTTC

J gene: TRBJ2-5
D gene: TRBD2
CDR3 length: 18
V gene: TRBV13
clone size: .
CDR3 protein: CASSLAARASGSRETQYF
CDR3 DNA: TGTGCCAGCAGCTTAGCCGCTAGGGCTAGCGGGAGTCGAGAGACCCAGTACTTC

J gene: TRBJ2-5
D gene: .
CDR3 length: 13
V gene: TRBV7-2
clone size: .
CDR3 protein: CASSLYRAQTQYF
CDR3 DNA: TGTGCCAGCAGCCTATACAGGGCGCAGACCCAGTACTTC

J gene: TRBJ2-1
D gene: .
CDR3 length: 16
V gene: TRBV4-3
clone size: .
CDR3 protein: CASSSFVAISYNEQFF
CDR3 DNA: TGCGCCAGCAGCTCCTTCGTGGCGATCTCCTACAATGAGCAGTTCTTC

J gene: TRBJ2-1
D gene: .
CDR3 length: 13
V gene: TRBV30
clone size: few
CDR3 protein: CAWTPTSYNEQFF
CDR3 DNA: TGTGCCTGGACGCCGACTAGCTACAATGAGCAGTTCTTC

J gene: TRBJ2-1
D gene: .
CDR3 length: 14
V gene: TRBV27
clone size: many
CDR3 protein: CASSRWAGLNEQFF
CDR3 DNA: TGTGCCAGCAGTCGTTGGGCCGGGCTCAATGAGCAGTTCTTC

J gene: TRBJ2-5
D gene: .
CDR3 length: 16
V gene: TRBV7-2
clone size: few
CDR3 protein: CASSLVSVSEQETQYF
CDR3 DNA: TGTGCCAGCAGCTTAGTCTCTGTCAGCGAGCAAGAGACCCAGTACTTC

J gene: TRBJ2-3
D gene: TRBD2
CDR3 length: 18
V gene: TRBV7-9
clone size: few
CDR3 protein: CASSLSAGGFGGTDTQYF
CDR3 DNA: TGTGCCAGCAGCCTTTCCGCGGGAGGCTTTGGAGGCACAGATACGCAGTATTTT

J gene: TRBJ2-1
D gene: .
CDR3 length: 16
V gene: TRBV29-1
clone size: .
CDR3 protein: CSVVGVRDKLYNEQFF
CDR3 DNA: TGCAGCGTTGTAGGAGTGCGAGACAAACTATACAATGAGCAGTTCTTC

J gene: TRBJ2-7
D gene: TRBD1
CDR3 length: 15
V gene: TRBV2
clone size: once
CDR3 protein: CASSDPGQGAYEQYF
CDR3 DNA: TGTGCCAGCAGTGACCCGGGACAGGGTGCTTACGAGCAGTACTTC

J gene: TRBJ2-7
D gene: .
CDR3 length: 15
V gene: TRBV7-9
clone size: .
CDR3 protein: CASSRRGGASYEQYF
CDR3 DNA: TGTGCCAGCAGCCGACGTGGGGGTGCCTCCTACGAGCAGTACTTC

J gene: TRBJ2-1
D gene: .
CDR3 length: 14
V gene: TRBV7-3
clone size: few
CDR3 protein: CASSLGTHYNEQFF
CDR3 DNA: TGTGCCAGCAGCTTAGGGACCCATTACAATGAGCAGTTCTTC

J gene: TRBJ2-7
D gene: .
CDR3 length: 12
V gene: TRBV27
clone size: .
CDR3 protein: CASSFPLRPLYF
CDR3 DNA: TGTGCCAGCAGTTTCCCCCTAAGACCGCTGTACTTC

J gene: TRBJ2-7
D gene: TRBD2
CDR3 length: 15
V gene: TRBV30
clone size: few
CDR3 protein: CAWSRFTGGSYEQYF
CDR3 DNA: TGTGCCTGGAGTCGCTTCACGGGGGGGTCCTACGAGCAGTACTTC

J gene: TRBJ2-4
D gene: .
CDR3 length: 14
V gene: TRBV5-5
clone size: few
CDR3 protein: CASSGRTDLNIQYF
CDR3 DNA: TGTGCCAGCAGCGGAAGGACAGATTTAAACATTCAGTACTTC

J gene: TRBJ1-4
D gene: TRBD1
CDR3 length: 16
V gene: TRBV25-1
clone size: .
CDR3 protein: CASSAGQGVTNEKLFF
CDR3 DNA: TGTGCCAGCAGTGCTGGACAGGGGGTTACTAATGAAAAACTGTTTTTT

J gene: TRBJ2-5
D gene: .
CDR3 length: 15
V gene: TRBV11-3
clone size: .
CDR3 protein: CASSFSTGTGETQYF
CDR3 DNA: TGTGCCAGCAGCTTTAGCACGGGGACCGGGGAGACCCAGTACTTC

J gene: TRBJ2-6
D gene: .
CDR3 length: 13
V gene: TRBV25-1
clone size: few
CDR3 protein: CASSAAGANVLTF
CDR3 DNA: TGTGCCAGCAGTGCAGCCGGGGCCAACGTCCTGACTTTC

J gene: TRBJ2-1
D gene: TRBD2
CDR3 length: 13
V gene: TRBV30
clone size: .
CDR3 protein: CAWSGRADNEQFF
CDR3 DNA: TGTGCCTGGAGCGGGAGGGCTGATAATGAGCAGTTCTTC

J gene: TRBJ2-3
D gene: TRBD1
CDR3 length: 16
V gene: TRBV7-9
clone size: few
CDR3 protein: CASSLAGTGSGDTQYF
CDR3 DNA: TGTGCCAGCAGCTTAGCTGGGACAGGGAGTGGAGATACGCAGTATTTT

J gene: TRBJ2-6
D gene: .
CDR3 length: 15
V gene: TRBV30
clone size: few
CDR3 protein: CAWSGGGAGANVLTF
CDR3 DNA: TGTGCCTGGAGTGGCGGGGGCGCTGGGGCCAACGTCCTGACTTTC

J gene: TRBJ2-5
D gene: TRBD1
CDR3 length: 13
V gene: TRBV30
clone size: few
CDR3 protein: CAWSEGARKTQYF
CDR3 DNA: TGTGCCTGGAGTGAGGGGGCTCGAAAGACCCAGTACTTC

J gene: TRBJ2-7
D gene: .
CDR3 length: 12
V gene: TRBV6-5
clone size: few
CDR3 protein: CASSLQGDEQYF
CDR3 DNA: TGTGCCAGCAGCCTACAGGGAGACGAGCAGTACTTC

J gene: TRBJ1-1
D gene: .
CDR3 length: 10
V gene: TRBV7-9
clone size: few
CDR3 protein: CASSGTEAFF
CDR3 DNA: TGTGCCAGCAGCGGAACTGAAGCTTTCTTT

J gene: TRBJ2-2
D gene: .
CDR3 length: 15
V gene: TRBV5-1
clone size: .
CDR3 protein: CASSFGRTYTGELFF
CDR3 DNA: TGCGCCAGCAGCTTCGGCAGGACATACACCGGGGAGCTGTTTTTT

J gene: TRBJ2-5
D gene: .
CDR3 length: 14
V gene: TRBV7-2
clone size: .
CDR3 protein: CASSPDGYQETQYF
CDR3 DNA: TGTGCCAGCAGCCCGGACGGGTACCAAGAGACCCAGTACTTC

J gene: TRBJ2-7
D gene: TRBD1
CDR3 length: 14
V gene: TRBV7-9
clone size: .
CDR3 protein: CASSLGQGWTEQYF
CDR3 DNA: TGTGCCAGCAGCTTAGGACAGGGGTGGACCGAGCAGTACTTC